This T cell receptor (beta chain) emerged from a study of Graves' ophthalmopathy and Graves' hyperthyroidism. As for the study in general: Untreated patients at initial diagnosis provided peripheral blood.

Amplified material comprised TCR beta CDR3 regions derived from RNA transcripts. An initial RT-PCR round employing HTBI primers preceded a second-round multiplex PCR. Via MiXCR, TCRdb re-called the multiplex PCR reads, giving one row per CDR3 protein. In the table there are 650,000 to 800,000 distinct CDR3 sequences, about two fifths of which are singletons. This clonotype has at least ten counts. Every ophthalmopathy donor presented moderate-to-severe activity, CAS ≥3, NOSPECS ≥4 and duration under 3 months. Uncontrolled infections, other autoimmune diseases, pregnancy or lactation barred patients from enrollment. Germline values: CDR1 LGHNA, CDR2 YSLEER. The CDR3 covers 15 residues. After removal of 4 bases from V and 11 bases from J, the junction contained 8 bases not matched to a gene.

The chain employs TRBV4-3 and TRBJ1-6; 10 bases are a match to TRBD1. The sample comprised peripheral blood. The TCR was taken from an adult man with Graves' ophthalmopathy. The CDR3 sequence is CASSPPGQGRAPLHF. CDR3 nucleotide sequence: TGCGCCAGCAGCCCTCCGGGACAGGGGAGAGCACCCCTCCACTTT.